The 14 T cell receptor beta chains in this list originate from one sample, sequenced in a study of neurological immune-mediated disorders. Sample time point: longitudinal time-point 1 (baseline). TCRdb re-called the 5' RACE reads through MiXCR, storing one row per CDR3 protein. The sample consists of some 68,000 distinct CDR3 sequences, about an eighth of them appearing once. Sequenced sample: PBMCs. These receptors were obtained from a female donor with HTLV-1-associated myelopathy (HAM/TSP).

This clonotype was counted at least ten times. The V and J genes are TRBV5-1 and TRBJ2-7; D possibly corresponds to TRBD2 (6 bases). V lost 4 bases, J lost 6 bases, and 14 bases lay in between. This CDR3 is 13 amino acids long. Germline V gene lookup returns CDR1 SGHRS and CDR2 YFSETQ. The CDR3 DNA reads as TGCGCCAGCAGCGCTGGCGGGGCCGGCGAGCAGTACTTC. It encodes CASSAGGAGEQYF.

This chain joins TRBV7-9 and TRBJ1-5, with D possibly matching TRBD1 (5 bases). The germline V gene has CDR1 SEHNR and CDR2 FQNEAQ (reference sequence). V lost 1 base to trimming and J lost 5 bases, with 18 bases between them. This CDR3 contains 17 residues. This chain's CDR3 is CASSLGRDSGRHQPQHF. DNA of the CDR3: TGTGCCAGCAGCTTAGGCAGGGATAGCGGTCGACATCAGCCCCAGCATTTT.

This clonotype was seen repeatedly, ten times or more. The chain couples TRBV29-1 to TRBJ1-2; D is uncertain. The CDR3 is 14 amino acids. Germline V gene lookup returns CDR1 SQVTM and CDR2 ANQGSEA. V was shortened by 2 bases and J by 4 bases, with 14 bases between the two germline ends. The CDR3: CSVEMGTVSYGYTF. CDR3 in DNA: TGCAGCGTTGAAATGGGTACGGTTAGCTATGGCTACACCTTC.

Ten or more counts support this clonotype. V usage is TRBV15 and J usage is TRBJ2-3; possible D gene TRBD1, 5 bases. Trimming took 9 bases from V and 5 from J, leaving 15 bases between them. CDR1 is LNHNV and CDR2 is YYDKDF in the germline V gene (reference sequence). CDR3 length: 13 amino acids. The DNA for the CDR3 is TGTGCCACAGCTGGTCAGGGTTTAGATACGCAGTATTTT. It specifies CATAGQGLDTQYF.

This clonotype appeared many times. The gene calls are TRBV10-3 and TRBJ1-1; D gene unclear. Trimming left V 4 bases short and J 3 bases short, with 9 bases between. Germline V gene lookup returns CDR1 ENHRY and CDR2 SYGVKD. CDR3 length equals 13 residues. In DNA form, the CDR3 reads TGTGCCATCAGTGTTAGGGATGACACTGAAGCTTTCTTT. Translating gives CAISVRDDTEAFF.

The sample holds a few counts of this clonotype. The rearrangement joins TRBV14 to TRBJ2-1; D is unresolved. This CDR3 is 13 amino acids long. Trimming took off 2 bases at V and 6 bases at J, with 8 bases between the two ends. Germline values: CDR1 SGHDN, CDR2 FVKESK. CDR3 residues: CASSQQSGNEQFF. CDR3 DNA: TGTGCCAGCAGCCAACAGTCCGGCAATGAGCAGTTCTTC. Full variable domain (missing parts from reference TRBV14 and TRBJ2-1): EAGVTQFPSHSVIEKGQTVTLRCDPISGHDNLYWYRRVMGKEIKFLLHFVKESKQDESGMPNNRFLAERTGGTYSTLKVQPAELEDSGVYFCASSQQSGNEQFFGPGTRLTVL.

This clonotype has ten or more counts. The J gene is TRBJ2-6, the V gene TRBV7-9; D not certain. The germline gives CDR1 SEHNR, CDR2 FQNEAQ (reference sequence). V was trimmed by 4 bases and J by 4 bases, leaving 5 bases between them. The CDR3 extends over 13 amino acids. The CDR3 reads CASSSSGANVLTF. CDR3 bases: TGTGCCAGCAGCTCATCCGGGGCCAACGTCCTGACTTTC.

There are many counts of this clonotype. The genes are TRBV7-3 and TRBJ2-3; the match to TRBD2 covers 9 bases. In germline, CDR1 is SGHTA, CDR2 FQGTGA. This CDR3 contains 16 residues. The V gene end was trimmed by 4 bases and the J gene end by 0 bases; junction bases not matched to a gene: 5. CDR3 DNA sequence: TGTGCCAGCAGCTACTATAGCGGGGGCAGCACAGATACGCAGTATTTT. Residues: CASSYYSGGSTDTQYF.

This clonotype has just one count. CDR3 sequence (DNA): TGTGCCAGCAGCTGCCGGGACAGGGAGACCCAGTACTTC. Protein: CASSCRDRETQYF. This chain uses TRBV21-1 with TRBJ2-5; TRBD1, the D gene given by the table, was not confirmed from the DNA. TRBV21-1 is a documented pseudogene. The CDR3 is made up of 13 amino acids.

This clonotype was recorded at least ten times. The chain recombines TRBV20-1 with TRBJ2-7; D is perhaps TRBD2 (6 bases). The CDR3 is made up of 13 amino acids. Germline assignment: CDR1 DFQATT and CDR2 SNEGSKA (reference sequence). Trimming removed 6 bases from V and 3 bases from J, with 15 bases in between. For the CDR3, the DNA is TGCAGTGCCGGGGGACCGATCAACTACGAGCAGTACTTC. Translating gives CSAGGPINYEQYF.

This clonotype has a count of ten or more. The rearrangement joins TRBV12-3 or TRBV12-4 to TRBJ2-2, with 10 bases lining up with TRBD1. The CDR3 spans 15 residues. J lost 7 bases, V lost 5 bases, and 7 bases had no gene match. This CDR3 reads CASSLRQGASGELFF. CDR3 sequence (DNA): TGTGCCAGCAGTCTACGACAGGGGGCGAGCGGGGAGCTGTTTTTT.

J is TRBJ2-5 and V is TRBV5-5; D possibly corresponds to TRBD2 (7 bases). The germline V and J ends were trimmed by 9 bases and 5 bases, with 17 bases remaining between them. Germline CDR1 SGHKS, CDR2 YYEKEE (reference sequence). This CDR3 is built from 13 residues. The CDR3 DNA follows: TGTGCCACCGGTGGGGGGGCGTGGGAGACCCAGTACTTC. As protein: CATGGGAWETQYF.

The sample holds a few counts of this clonotype. V and J are TRBV12-3 or TRBV12-4 and TRBJ2-1; 7 positions match TRBD2. Unmatched junction bases numbered 3, after V lost 1 base and J lost 9 bases. The CDR3 contains 13 residues. The CDR3 DNA reads as TGTGCCAGCAGTTTAGGACCGGGGGGTGAGCAGTTCTTC. It codes for CASSLGPGGEQFF.

This clonotype was seen at least ten times. The J gene is TRBJ2-2, the V gene TRBV5-1; D gene ambiguous. The CDR3 consists of 15 residues. The germline V gene has CDR1 SGHRS and CDR2 YFSETQ. Deletions cut 0 bases from V and 1 base from J, with 7 bases between. CDR3 nucleotides: TGCGCCAGCAGCTTGGGAGTCCAGAACACCGGGGAGCTGTTTTTT. It is translated as CASSLGVQNTGELFF.